This TCR beta chain was identified in a study of circulating tumor DNA in untreated peripheral T-cell lymphoma. Study-level findings and limits: Tumor-specific clonotypes were found in roughly three quarters of patients.

The repertoire was sequenced with immunoSEQ multiplex PCR; TCRdb's copy has only in-frame clones and lacks some. The repertoire holds 8,800 or so clones, with 65% to 85% as singletons. Note on this clone: The antigen is undetermined.

Per germline, CDR1 SGHNT and CDR2 YENEEA. There are 17 residues in the CDR3. Germline trimming cut 5 bases from V and 1 base from J; bases unmatched to any gene: 9. Tumor tissue was collected at baseline, before treatment began. Sequencing was done on a sample of tumor tissue. The rearrangement uses TRBV11-3 and TRBJ2-1; 9 positions match TRBD2. The receptor was derived from a human donor with peripheral T-cell lymphoma. This CDR3 reads CASSRLGRGGSYNEQFF. CDR3 nucleotides: TGTGCCAGCAGCCGCTTGGGGCGGGGGGGATCCTACAATGAGCAGTTCTTC.